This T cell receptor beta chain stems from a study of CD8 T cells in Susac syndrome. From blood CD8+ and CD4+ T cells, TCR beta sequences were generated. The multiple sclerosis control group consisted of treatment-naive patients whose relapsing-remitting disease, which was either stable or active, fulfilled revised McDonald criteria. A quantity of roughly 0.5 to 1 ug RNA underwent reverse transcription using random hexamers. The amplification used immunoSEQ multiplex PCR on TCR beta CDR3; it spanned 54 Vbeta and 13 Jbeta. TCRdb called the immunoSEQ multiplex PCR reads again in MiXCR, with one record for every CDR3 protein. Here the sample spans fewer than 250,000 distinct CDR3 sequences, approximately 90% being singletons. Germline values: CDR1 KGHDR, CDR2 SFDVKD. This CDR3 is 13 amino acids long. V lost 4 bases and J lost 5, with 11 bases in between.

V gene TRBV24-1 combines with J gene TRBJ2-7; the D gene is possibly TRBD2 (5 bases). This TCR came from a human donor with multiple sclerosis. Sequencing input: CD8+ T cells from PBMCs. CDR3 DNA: TGTGCCACCAGTGACCGGACTGGAGACGAGCAGTACTTC. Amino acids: CATSDRTGDEQYF.